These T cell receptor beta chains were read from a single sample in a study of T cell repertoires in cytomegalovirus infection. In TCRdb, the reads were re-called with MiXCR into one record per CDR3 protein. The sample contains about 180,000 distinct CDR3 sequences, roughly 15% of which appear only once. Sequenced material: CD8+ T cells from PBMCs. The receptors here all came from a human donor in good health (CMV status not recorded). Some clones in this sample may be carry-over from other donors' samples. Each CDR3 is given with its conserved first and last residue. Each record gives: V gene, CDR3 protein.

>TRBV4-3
CASSQHTGPNQPQHF
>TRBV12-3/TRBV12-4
CASSFVGPRGQFF
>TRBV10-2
CASSENGRYGYTF
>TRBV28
CASRPGTRWETDTQYF
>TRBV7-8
CASSARLAGGPGETQYF
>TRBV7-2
CASSLPLQGQDPWETQYF
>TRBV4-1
CASSPLSEGAEGYTF
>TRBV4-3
CASSQDFQRATNEKLFF
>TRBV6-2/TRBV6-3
CASSYPAGRHEQFF
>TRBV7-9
CASSTTQGIGELFF
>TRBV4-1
CASSIDPRDRDEKLFF
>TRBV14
CASSQLLGETGLLFTDTQYF
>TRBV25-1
CASSEIGQAPARETQYF
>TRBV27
CASSKTGFVTGELFF
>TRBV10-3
CAISEFQGGNQPQHF
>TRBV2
CASSESRSSGGYEQYF
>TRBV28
CASSLFGNRGNEQFF
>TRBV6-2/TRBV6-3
CASHSGTGFHEQYF
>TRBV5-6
CASSLAVKTEAFF
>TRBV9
CASSAQGQGGAEAFF
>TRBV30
CAWLPGPWDTEAFF
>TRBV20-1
CRVDRGPGNTEAFF
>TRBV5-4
CASSTPPGYEQYF
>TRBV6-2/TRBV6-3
CASSYLEGQHPGWQPQHF
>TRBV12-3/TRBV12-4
CASSLDYGNSPLHF
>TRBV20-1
CSARDFGILVDGYTF
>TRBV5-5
CASSLLESYNSPLHF
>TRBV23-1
CASIPVGTVRPKPGANVLTF
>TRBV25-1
CASSQRRGPTNYGYTF
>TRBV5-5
CASSFVLAGGTGELFF
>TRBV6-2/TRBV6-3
CASSYSSAGRGAFF
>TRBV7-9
CARSTAEPVAKNIQYF
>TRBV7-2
CASSDRWGGQETQYF
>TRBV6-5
CASSHRGGDQPQHF
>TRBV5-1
CASSAFRDRGWGQETQYF
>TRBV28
CASSLSGEMLAGANVLTF
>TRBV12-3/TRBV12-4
CASSLIPRRDTEAFF
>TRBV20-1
CSARLRAGRGTEAFF
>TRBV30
CAWSVLRRDNEQFF
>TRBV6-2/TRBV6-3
CASSYIFALTGDLHEQYF
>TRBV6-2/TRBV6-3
CASWLGQGKTDTQYF
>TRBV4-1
CASSQDELVSSYEQYF